This T cell receptor (beta chain) was sequenced for a study of blood T cell repertoires in COVID-19 (dated by TCRdb to the early 2020s). For context, the study as a whole: The collaborator samples originated in the United States, Italy and Spain and spanned the acute and convalescent phases of COVID-19. The prospective study material was composed of cDNA or gDNA derived from T cells, B-cell-depleted T cells, or PBMCs. Subjects who had been exposed to COVID-19, were actively infected with it, or had recovered from it provided the deeply sampled blood TCRbeta repertoires that made up the dataset. The repertoires were released in a freely available public database intended as a resource for research on the immune response to SARS-CoV-2. Samples came from the ongoing ImmuneRACE study (first 160 participants) plus 1,254 subjects from 6 global collaborators. The sample metadata nearly always contained a de-identified subject ID, COVID-19 status, age in years and sex. Where HLA class I and class II types were available, the types were taken from metadata supplied by the sample provider, not from assay-based typing.

This clone was observed a single time. The antigen it recognizes is unknown. No clone much larger than this one lies a single base away; base qualities are absent. The paper as a whole reports these results and caveats: Clinical and demographic metadata were provided uncurated, with the amount varying by source and participant.

The immunoSEQ Assay, a bias-controlled multiplex PCR, was used to amplify TCRbeta CDR3 regions from genomic DNA. The paper's data handling went like this. Nucleated cell counts per sample were estimated from amplification of reference gene primers within the assay. To quantify the absolute abundance of each unique TCRbeta CDR3 rearrangement, sequence reads were collapsed and filtered. Productive Simpson clonality was computed per sample as the square root of Simpson's diversity index over productive rearrangements. The immuneACCESS repertoire file appears here via TCRdb, limited to in-frame rearrangements. These files lack a portion of the clones; in checked studies, under half of the deficit traces to unresolved V genes, and the cause of the others is not known. V and J calls and clone size are as listed in that table; D and trimming were resolved from the DNA. In this sample the table shows 80,000 to 95,000 clones, around 85% of which occur a single time. The ten largest account for around 27% of the sample.

The collaborating institutions used their own protocols to collect whole blood in K2EDTA tubes. Collaborator samples were shipped for TCRbeta analysis as frozen whole blood, isolated PBMCs, or DNA extracted from either sample type. Trimming takes 6 bases off V and 1 base off J; junction bases not matched to a gene: 4. The CDR3 contains 14 residues, cysteine and phenylalanine counted. The DNA shown is the 42-base CDR3, in frame from base 1. Taken from the germline V gene, the CDR1 and CDR2 loops are MNHEY and SVGAGI. This receptor chain uses TRBV6-5 and TRBJ1-1; 8 junctional bases match TRBD1. The sample consisted of peripheral blood. The TCR sequence derives from a man older than 75 with active or convalescent COVID-19. In nucleotides, the sequence is TGTGCCAGCAGGGCGGGACAGGCGAACACTGAAGCTTTCTTT. This encodes CASRAGQANTEAFF.